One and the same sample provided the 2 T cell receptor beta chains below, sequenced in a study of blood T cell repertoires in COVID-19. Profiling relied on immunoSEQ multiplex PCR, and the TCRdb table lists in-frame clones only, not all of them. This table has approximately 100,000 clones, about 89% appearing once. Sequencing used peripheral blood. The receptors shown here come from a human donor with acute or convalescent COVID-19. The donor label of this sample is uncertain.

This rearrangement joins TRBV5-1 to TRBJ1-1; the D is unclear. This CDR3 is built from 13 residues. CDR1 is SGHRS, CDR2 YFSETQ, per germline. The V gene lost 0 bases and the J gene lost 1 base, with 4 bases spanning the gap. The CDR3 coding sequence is TGCGCCAGCAGCTTGGACACGAACACTGAAGCTTTCTTT. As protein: CASSLDTNTEAFF.

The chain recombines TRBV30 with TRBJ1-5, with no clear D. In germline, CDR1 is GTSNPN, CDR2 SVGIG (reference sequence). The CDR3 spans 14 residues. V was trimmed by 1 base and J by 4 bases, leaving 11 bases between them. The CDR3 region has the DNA TGTGCCTGGAGTGATGTGAACAGTAATCAGCCCCAGCATTTT. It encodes CAWSDVNSNQPQHF.